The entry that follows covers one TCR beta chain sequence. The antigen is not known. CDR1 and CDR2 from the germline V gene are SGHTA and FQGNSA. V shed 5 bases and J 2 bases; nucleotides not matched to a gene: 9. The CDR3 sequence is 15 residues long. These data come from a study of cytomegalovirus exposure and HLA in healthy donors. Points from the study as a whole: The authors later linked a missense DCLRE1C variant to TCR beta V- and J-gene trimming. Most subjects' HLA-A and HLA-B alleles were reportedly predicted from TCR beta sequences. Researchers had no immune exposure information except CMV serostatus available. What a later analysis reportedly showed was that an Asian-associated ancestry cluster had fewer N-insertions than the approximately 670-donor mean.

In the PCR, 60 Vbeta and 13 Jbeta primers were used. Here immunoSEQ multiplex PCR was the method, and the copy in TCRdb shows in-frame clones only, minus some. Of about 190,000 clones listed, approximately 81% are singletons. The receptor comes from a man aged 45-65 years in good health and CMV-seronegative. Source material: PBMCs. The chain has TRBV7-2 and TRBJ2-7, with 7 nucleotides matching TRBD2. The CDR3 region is CASSPVAGQAYEQYF. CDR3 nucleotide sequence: TGTGCCAGCAGCCCTGTAGCGGGTCAGGCCTACGAGCAGTACTTC.